One and the same sample provided the 21 T cell receptor beta chains below, sequenced in a study of T cell repertoires in cytomegalovirus infection. TCRdb called the reads again in MiXCR, with one record for every CDR3 protein. The table has roughly 990,000 distinct CDR3 sequences, approximately 31% seen once; the top ten hold more than 12%. Their antigens remain unidentified. The source was cultured CD8+ T cells from PBMCs, collected from culture after CMV antigen stimulation. These TCRs come from a human donor in good health (CMV status not recorded). Some clones in this sample may be carry-over from other donors' samples.

The CDR3 reads CASSHGTGGSQYF. CDR3 DNA sequence: TGTGCCAGCAGTCACGGGACAGGAGGATCGCAGTATTTT. The J gene is TRBJ2-3, the V gene TRBV6-5; TRBD1 agrees at 8 bases. Germline CDR1 and CDR2: MNHEY and SVGAGI. The CDR3 runs to 13 residues. The V segment lost 5 bases and the J segment 10 bases; nucleotides outside the gene matches: 8.

The chain employs TRBV27 and TRBJ2-3; D remains unclear. V lost 1 base, J lost 2 bases, and 13 bases lay in between. The CDR3 has 16 amino acids. The germline V gene encodes CDR1 MNHEY and CDR2 SMNVEV (reference sequence). The CDR3 DNA sequence: TGTGCCAGCAGTTTATTAAGGGTTATTAACACAGATACGCAGTATTTT. Amino acid sequence: CASSLLRVINTDTQYF.

In this sample, this clonotype turned up many times. This chain links TRBV7-9 with TRBJ2-4; TRBD1 might be the D (6 bases). Trimming cost V 4 bases and J 0 bases, with 10 bases left between them. In germline, CDR1 is SEHNR, CDR2 FQNEAQ (reference sequence). This CDR3 has 15 residues. Here the CDR3 reads CASSSTGLAKNIQYF. The CDR3 nucleotides read TGTGCCAGCAGCTCAACAGGGCTAGCCAAAAACATTCAGTACTTC.

The genes are TRBV10-3 and TRBJ2-2; D unclear. Germline CDR1 is ENHRY and CDR2 is SYGVKD. Trimming left V 0 bases short and J 0 bases short, with 8 bases between. The CDR3 runs to 16 residues. CDR3 DNA: TGTGCCATCAGTGAGTCGAGCCTGGCGAACACCGGGGAGCTGTTTTTT. As protein: CAISESSLANTGELFF.

The genes are TRBV10-3 and TRBJ2-2, with D uncertain. Per germline, CDR1 ENHRY and CDR2 SYGVKD. V gave up 0 bases and J gave up 0 bases, with 14 bases separating them. CDR3 length: 18 residues. In nucleotides, the CDR3 is TGTGCCATCAGTGAGTCGACTTCGGCGAACGCGAACACCGGGGAGCTGTTTTTT. It is translated as CAISESTSANANTGELFF.

This clonotype was detected a few times. The chain is built from TRBV19 and TRBJ1-1; D is undetermined. The V end lost 5 bases, the J end lost 1 base, and 8 bases lay between the germline ends. The CDR3 covers 13 residues. From germline, CDR1 is LNHDA and CDR2 SQIVND (reference sequence). The CDR3 is CASSRTKNTEAFF. In DNA, the CDR3 is TGTGCCAGTAGTCGGACGAAGAACACTGAAGCTTTCTTT.

CDR3 DNA sequence: TGTGCCAGTACTTCTTACGTTGACCCCTATGGCTACACCTTC. It specifies CASTSYVDPYGYTF. V gene TRBV19 combines with J gene TRBJ1-2; D is unresolved. Germline V gene sequence: CDR1 LNHDA, CDR2 SQIVND (reference sequence). Trimming left V 7 bases short and J 4 bases short, with 16 bases between. The CDR3 extends over 14 amino acids.

This clonotype showed up just a few times. The chain couples TRBV25-1 to TRBJ2-4; D might be TRBD1 or TRBD2, each matching 5 bases. Trimming stripped 1 base from V and 0 bases from J, with 10 bases between. Germline V lookup: CDR1 MGHDK, CDR2 SYGVNS. The CDR3 loop spans 16 amino acids. The DNA for the CDR3 is TGTGCCAGCAGTGAATGGGGGACGGGAGCCAAAAACATTCAGTACTTC. Protein sequence: CASSEWGTGAKNIQYF. Combining the CDR3 with reference TRBV25-1 and TRBJ2-4 gives the whole variable domain EADIYQTPRYLVIGTGKKITLECSQTMGHDKMYWYQQDPGMELHLIHYSYGVNSTEKGDLSSESTVSRIRTEHFPLTLESARPSHTSQYLCASSEWGTGAKNIQYFGAGTRLSVL.

Details on this clonotype: The junction differs from germline at one of its ends, possibly a read error. V gene TRBV6-1 combines with J gene TRBJ1-2; D ambiguous. Per the germline V gene, CDR1 is MNHNS and CDR2 is SASEGT. This CDR3 contains 9 residues. Here the CDR3 DNA reads TGTGCCAGCAGTGAAAGGTGGGCCTTC. It is translated as CASSERWAF.

This chain joins TRBV6-1 and TRBJ1-2, with 7 bases lining up with TRBD1. The J segment lost 1 base and the V segment lost 5 bases, leaving 10 bases of the junction unmatched. From germline, CDR1 is MNHNS and CDR2 SASEGT. This CDR3 spans 16 amino acids. CDR3 in DNA: TGTGCCAGCAGTTACTCCCCGGGACAGAATAACTATGGCTACACCTTC. Its translation: CASSYSPGQNNYGYTF.

This clonotype was picked up many times. The V call is TRBV7-9, the J call TRBJ2-2; no firm D call. Germline V gene sequence: CDR1 SEHNR, CDR2 FQNEAQ (reference sequence). CDR3 length: 15 residues. Deletions cut 11 bases from V and 2 bases from J, with 18 bases between. CDR3 bases: TGTGCCTGTACCAGGAGTGCGGAAAACACCGGGGAGCTGTTTTTT. It translates to CACTRSAENTGELFF.

The V gene is TRBV7-6, the J gene TRBJ2-7, with a possible D match to TRBD1 (7 bases). Germline lookup yields CDR1 SGHVS and CDR2 FNYEAQ. The V and J ends lost 1 base and 4 bases respectively, with 14 bases between them. The CDR3 runs 15 residues. The CDR3 DNA reads TGTGCCAGCAGCTTAGAGGCCAGGGGGGCGTACGAGCAGTACTTC. Translating gives CASSLEARGAYEQYF.

The rearrangement joins TRBV6-4 to TRBJ2-1, with D uncertain. From germline, CDR1 is MRHNA and CDR2 SNTAGT. Trimming took 0 bases from V and 8 from J, leaving 8 bases between them. There are 13 residues in the CDR3. The DNA of the CDR3 is TGTGCCAGCAGTGACTCCAGCCTCGATGAGCAGTTCTTC. As protein: CASSDSSLDEQFF.

This clonotype was seen more than once but under ten times. V is TRBV7-3 and J is TRBJ2-2; 7 nucleotides agree with TRBD1. CDR3 size: 17 residues. The V segment lost 2 bases and the J segment 1 base; nucleotides outside the gene matches: 7. From germline, CDR1 is SGHTA and CDR2 FQGTGA. CDR3 amino acids: CASSLRGGALNTGELFF. DNA for the CDR3: TGTGCCAGCAGCTTACGAGGGGGCGCCCTGAACACCGGGGAGCTGTTTTTT.

This clonotype was seen only a few times. The V call is TRBV6-4, the J call TRBJ1-3; D is unclear. V lost 8 bases, J lost 2 bases, and 10 bases lay in between. Germline-derived CDR1 and CDR2 are MRHNA and SNTAGT. The CDR3 has 13 residues. Here the CDR3 reads CASRAPAGNTIYF. CDR3 nucleotides: TGTGCCAGCCGCGCGCCGGCTGGAAACACCATATATTTT.

The genes are TRBV24-1 and TRBJ2-1; D might be TRBD2 (6 bases). Germline V gene sequence: CDR1 KGHDR, CDR2 SFDVKD. The CDR3 totals 14 residues. The germline V and J ends were trimmed by 3 bases and 7 bases, with 12 bases remaining between them. This chain's CDR3 is CATSDRGGRNEQFF. CDR3 sequence (DNA): TGTGCCACCAGTGATAGGGGAGGACGGAATGAGCAGTTCTTC.

This clonotype was counted only a few times. The chain uses TRBV28 and TRBJ1-5; 9 bases line up with TRBD1. From germline, CDR1 is MDHEN and CDR2 SYDVKM. The CDR3 consists of 16 residues. V shed 6 bases, J shed 6 bases, and the junction held 12 bases outside the gene matches. CDR3 sequence: CASSLQSTGGSQPQHF. The DNA for the CDR3 is TGTGCCAGCAGCTTACAATCAACAGGGGGCAGTCAGCCCCAGCATTTT.

The chain links TRBV7-2 to TRBJ1-2, with D tentatively TRBD1 (5 bases). CDR1 SGHTA and CDR2 FQGNSA come from the germline V gene. CDR3 size: 16 residues. V was pared by 1 base and J by 4 bases, with 16 bases between. The CDR3 loop is CASSLDLGEVIYGYTF. The CDR3 bases are TGTGCCAGCAGCTTAGATTTGGGGGAAGTAATCTATGGCTACACCTTC.

In this sample, this clonotype turned up many times. This chain uses TRBV7-2 with TRBJ2-1; TRBD2 agrees at 11 bases. Germline loops: CDR1 SGHTA, CDR2 FQGNSA. The CDR3 is 16 amino acids. The V segment lost 5 bases and the J segment 3 bases; nucleotides outside the gene matches: 6. The chain's CDR3 is CASSDPGLAGYNEQFF. The CDR3 DNA reads TGTGCCAGCAGCGACCCCGGACTAGCGGGCTACAATGAGCAGTTCTTC. The entire variable domain, with the rest obtained from reference TRBV7-2 and TRBJ2-1, is as follows: GAGVSQSPSNKVTEKGKDVELRCDPISGHTALYWYRQSLGQGLEFLIYFQGNSAPDKSGLPSDRFSAERTGGSVSTLTIQRTQQEDSAVYLCASSDPGLAGYNEQFFGPGTRLTVL.

The genes are TRBV19 and TRBJ1-5, with 8 bases aligning to TRBD1. TRBJ2-3 explains the end of the DNA better; the J call may be wrong. Germline CDR1 is LNHDA and CDR2 is SQIVND (reference sequence). This CDR3 is 14 amino acids long. This CDR3 is CASRLQGASQPQYF. The CDR3 DNA sequence: TGTGCCAGCCGACTTCAGGGGGCGAGTCAGCCCCAGTATTTT.

This clonotype has a handful of counts. The V and J genes are TRBV12-3 or TRBV12-4 and TRBJ1-4, with 10 bases fitting TRBD1. The CDR3 length is 16 residues. V lost 3 bases to trimming and J lost 5 bases; unmatched junction nucleotides: 6. The CDR3 here is CASSFGTGVVNEKLFF. The DNA for the CDR3 is TGTGCCAGCAGTTTCGGGACAGGGGTGGTAAATGAAAAACTGTTTTTT.